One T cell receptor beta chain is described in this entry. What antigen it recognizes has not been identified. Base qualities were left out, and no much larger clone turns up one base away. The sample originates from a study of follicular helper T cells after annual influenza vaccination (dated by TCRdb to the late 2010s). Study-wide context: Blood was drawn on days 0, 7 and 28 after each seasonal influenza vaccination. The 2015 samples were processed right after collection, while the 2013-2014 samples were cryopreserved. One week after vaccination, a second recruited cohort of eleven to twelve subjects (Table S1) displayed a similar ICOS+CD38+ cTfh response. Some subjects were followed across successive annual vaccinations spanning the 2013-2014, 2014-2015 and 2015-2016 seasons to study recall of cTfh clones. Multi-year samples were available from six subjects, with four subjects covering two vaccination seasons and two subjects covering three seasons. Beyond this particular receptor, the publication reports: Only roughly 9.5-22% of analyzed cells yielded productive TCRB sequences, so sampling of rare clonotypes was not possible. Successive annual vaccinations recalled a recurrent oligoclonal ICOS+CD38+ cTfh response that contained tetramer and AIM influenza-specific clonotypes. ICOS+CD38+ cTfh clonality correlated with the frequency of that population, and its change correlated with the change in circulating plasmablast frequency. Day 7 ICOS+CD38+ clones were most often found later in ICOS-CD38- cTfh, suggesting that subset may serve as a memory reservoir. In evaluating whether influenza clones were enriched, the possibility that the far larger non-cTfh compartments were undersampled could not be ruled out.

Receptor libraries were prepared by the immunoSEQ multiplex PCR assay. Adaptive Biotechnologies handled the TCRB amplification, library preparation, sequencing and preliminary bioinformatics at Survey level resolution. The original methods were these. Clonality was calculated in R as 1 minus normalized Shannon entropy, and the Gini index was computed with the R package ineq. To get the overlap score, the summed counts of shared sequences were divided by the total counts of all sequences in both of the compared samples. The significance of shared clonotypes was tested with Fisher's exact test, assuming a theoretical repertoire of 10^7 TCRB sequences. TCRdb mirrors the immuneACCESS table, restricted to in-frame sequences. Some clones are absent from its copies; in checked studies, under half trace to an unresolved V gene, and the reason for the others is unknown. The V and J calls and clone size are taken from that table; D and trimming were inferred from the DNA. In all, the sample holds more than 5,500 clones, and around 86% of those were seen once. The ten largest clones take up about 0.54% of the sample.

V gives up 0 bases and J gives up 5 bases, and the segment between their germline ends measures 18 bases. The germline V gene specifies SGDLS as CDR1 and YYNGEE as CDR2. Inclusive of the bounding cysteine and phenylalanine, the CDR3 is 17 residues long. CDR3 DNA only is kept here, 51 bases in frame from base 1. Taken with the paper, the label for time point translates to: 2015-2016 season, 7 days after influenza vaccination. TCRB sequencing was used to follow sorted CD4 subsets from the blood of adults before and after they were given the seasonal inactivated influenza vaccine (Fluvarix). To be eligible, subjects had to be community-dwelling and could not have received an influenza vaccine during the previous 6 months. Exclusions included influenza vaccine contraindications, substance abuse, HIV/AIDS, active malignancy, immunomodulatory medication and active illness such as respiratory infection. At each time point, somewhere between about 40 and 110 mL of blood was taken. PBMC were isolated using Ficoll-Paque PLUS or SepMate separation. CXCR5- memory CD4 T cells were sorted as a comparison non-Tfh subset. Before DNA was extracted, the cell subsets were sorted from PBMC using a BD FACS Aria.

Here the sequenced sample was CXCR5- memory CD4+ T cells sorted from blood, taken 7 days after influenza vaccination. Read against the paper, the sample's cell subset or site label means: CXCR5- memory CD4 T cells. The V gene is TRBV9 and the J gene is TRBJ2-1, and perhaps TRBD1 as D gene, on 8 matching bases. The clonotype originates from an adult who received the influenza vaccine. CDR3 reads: CASSVAPNRGGNNEQFF. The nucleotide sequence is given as TGTGCCAGCAGCGTAGCTCCAAACAGGGGGGGGAACAATGAGCAGTTCTTC. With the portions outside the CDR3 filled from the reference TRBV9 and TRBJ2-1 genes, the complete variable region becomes DSGVTQTPKHLITATGQRVTLRCSPRSGDLSVYWYQQSLDQGLQFLIQYYNGEERAKGNILERFSAQQFPDLHSELNLSSLELGDSALYFCASSVAPNRGGNNEQFFGPGTRLTVL.